These 14 T cell receptor beta chains originate from one sample sequenced in a study of blood T cell repertoires in COVID-19. The protocol was immunoSEQ multiplex PCR, while the TCRdb copy is restricted to in-frame clones and leaves out a portion. This sample yields 150,000 to 180,000 clones, of which around 82% are seen a single time; approximately 0.63% belongs to the top ten. What was sequenced was peripheral blood. These receptors all stem from a man aged 60-69 years with COVID-19, enrolled during active disease.

The V gene is TRBV2, the J gene TRBJ1-4; 7 bases match TRBD1. The CDR3 has 13 amino acids. Germline V gene sequence: CDR1 SNHLY, CDR2 FYNNEI. The V gene end was trimmed by 6 bases and the J gene end by 10 bases; junction bases not matched to a gene: 8. The CDR3 DNA reads as TGTGCCAGCAGCCTCGGACAGGCGGGAAAACTGTTTTTT. Translation gives CASSLGQAGKLFF. Combining the CDR3 with reference TRBV2 and TRBJ1-4 gives the whole variable domain EPEVTQTPSHQVTQMGQEVILRCVPISNHLYFYWYRQILGQKVEFLVSFYNNEISEKSEIFDDQFSVERPDGSNFTLKIRSTKLEDSAMYFCASSLGQAGKLFFGSGTQLSVL.

The V and J genes are TRBV7-2 and TRBJ2-3; 16 bases fit TRBD2. Germline V gene data show CDR1 as SGHTA and CDR2 as FQGNSA. The CDR3 loop spans 17 amino acids. V trimming: 5 bases; J trimming: 4 bases; junction bases outside the gene matches: 6. The CDR3 loop is CASSPGLAGGGSDTQYF. CDR3 sequence (DNA): TGTGCCAGCAGCCCGGGACTAGCGGGGGGGGGTTCAGATACGCAGTATTTT.

As concerns this clone: Relative to the germline gene, one junction end is altered; a read error may explain this. The chain uses TRBV6-1 and TRBJ1-4; no reliable D call. The germline V gene encodes CDR1 MNHNS and CDR2 SASEGT. The CDR3 sequence is 12 residues long. CDR3 sequence reads: CASGDGAEKLFF. The CDR3 nucleotides read TGTGCCAGCGGTGATGGAGCGGAAAAACTGTTTTTT.

The gene calls are TRBV7-2 and TRBJ1-6; 7 positions match TRBD1. CDR1 and CDR2 (germline): SGHTA, FQGNSA. The junction had 10 bases not matched to a gene; V was cut back by 4 bases and J by 7 bases. The CDR3 contains 16 residues. In DNA, the CDR3 is TGTGCCAGCAGCTCTGACGGACAGGTGAGGAATTCACCCCTCCACTTT. Protein product: CASSSDGQVRNSPLHF.

The chain employs TRBV5-4 and TRBJ2-1; 7 nucleotides align to TRBD1. There are 16 residues in the CDR3. Germline CDR1 SGHNT, CDR2 YYREEE (reference sequence). Trimming removed 0 bases from V and 9 bases from J; junction bases left unmatched: 12. CDR3 amino acids: CASSLGGTAIGGEQFF. The CDR3 DNA reads TGTGCCAGCAGCTTGGGAGGGACAGCAATTGGGGGTGAGCAGTTCTTC.

V and J are TRBV10-3 and TRBJ2-1; tentatively, D is TRBD2 (5 bases). CDR3 size: 14 residues. Germline V gene sequence: CDR1 ENHRY, CDR2 SYGVKD. The germline V and J ends were trimmed by 6 bases and 0 bases, with 9 bases remaining between them. The DNA for the CDR3 is TGTGCCATCAGGCCCGGGAACTCCTACAATGAGCAGTTCTTC. Its translation is CAIRPGNSYNEQFF.

Notes on this clone: The same CDR3 is also encoded by other DNA sequences in this sample. This chain links TRBV24-1 with TRBJ1-5; 8 positions agree with TRBD1. The CDR3 contains 15 residues. After removal of 4 bases from V and 4 bases from J, the junction contained 5 bases not matched to a gene. Germline V lookup: CDR1 KGHDR, CDR2 SFDVKD. The CDR3 DNA is TGTGCCACCAGTGACCCCGGACAGGGTAATCAGCCCCAGCATTTT. The encoded protein is CATSDPGQGNQPQHF.

The chain uses TRBV14 and TRBJ2-1; unclear D gene. V was trimmed by 0 bases and J by 6 bases, leaving 6 bases between them. There are 13 residues in the CDR3. CDR1 and CDR2 (germline): SGHDN, FVKESK. The CDR3 nucleotides are TGTGCCAGCAGCCAAGACTGGAGCAATGAGCAGTTCTTC. This encodes CASSQDWSNEQFF.

The rearrangement links TRBV6-2 or TRBV6-3 to TRBJ2-3; weak D call: TRBD2 (5 bases). This CDR3 has 19 amino acids. Germline CDR1 reads MNHEY; CDR2 reads SVGEGT. With 0 bases removed from V and 6 bases from J, the gap between germline ends came to 25 bases. The CDR3 bases are TGTGCCAGCAGTTACTCTTTGATTTCGGGGAGCACCCCTAGGGATACGCAGTATTTT. Translating gives CASSYSLISGSTPRDTQYF.

The chain employs TRBV29-1 and TRBJ1-1; D unresolved. V lost 5 bases, J lost 4 bases, and 14 bases lay in between. Germline V gene sequence: CDR1 SQVTM, CDR2 ANQGSEA. The CDR3 spans 13 residues. CDR3 loop: CSVRLGVTTEAFF. The CDR3 region has the DNA TGCAGCGTTCGGCTCGGGGTAACCACTGAAGCTTTCTTT.

The chain is built from TRBV29-1 and TRBJ1-1; TRBD1 matches 8 bases. The CDR3 contains 14 residues. The trim removed 6 bases at V and 1 base at J, leaving 7 bases unmatched. Per germline, CDR1 SQVTM and CDR2 ANQGSEA. For the CDR3, the DNA is TGCAGCGTCAACAGGGGGTCAGGGAACACTGAAGCTTTCTTT. It codes for CSVNRGSGNTEAFF. Drawing the rest from reference TRBV29-1 and TRBJ1-1, the complete variable domain is SAVISQKPSRDICQRGTSLTIQCQVDSQVTMMFWYRQQPGQSLTLIATANQGSEATYESGFVIDKFPISRPNLTFSTLTVSNMSPEDSSIYLCSVNRGSGNTEAFFGQGTRLTVV.

As regards this clone: Distinct nucleotide sequences in the sample also encode this CDR3. This chain links TRBV6-5 with TRBJ1-4; TRBD1 matches 8 bases. The germline gives CDR1 MNHEY, CDR2 SVGAGI. V trimming: 0 bases; J trimming: 6 bases; junction bases outside the gene matches: 3. The CDR3 runs to 15 residues. In DNA, the CDR3 is TGTGCCAGCAGTTACTCAGACAGGGGTTATGAAAAACTGTTTTTT. Its translation: CASSYSDRGYEKLFF.

The chain joins TRBV5-1 to TRBJ1-1; D is undetermined. Trimming pared 0 bases from V and 1 base from J, leaving 4 bases between. CDR1 and CDR2 from the germline V gene are SGHRS and YFSETQ. The length of the CDR3 is 13 residues. DNA of the CDR3: TGCGCCAGCAGCTTGGCAGGGAACACTGAAGCTTTCTTT. Its protein is CASSLAGNTEAFF.

The rearrangement joins TRBV6-5 to TRBJ1-6, with D tentatively TRBD1 (5 bases). Deletions cut 4 bases from V and 11 bases from J, with 15 bases between. From germline, CDR1 is MNHEY and CDR2 SVGAGI. The CDR3 sequence is 14 residues long. CDR3 in amino acids: CASSLGQGFTPLHF. CDR3 in DNA: TGTGCCAGCAGTTTGGGGCAGGGTTTTACACCCCTCCACTTT.